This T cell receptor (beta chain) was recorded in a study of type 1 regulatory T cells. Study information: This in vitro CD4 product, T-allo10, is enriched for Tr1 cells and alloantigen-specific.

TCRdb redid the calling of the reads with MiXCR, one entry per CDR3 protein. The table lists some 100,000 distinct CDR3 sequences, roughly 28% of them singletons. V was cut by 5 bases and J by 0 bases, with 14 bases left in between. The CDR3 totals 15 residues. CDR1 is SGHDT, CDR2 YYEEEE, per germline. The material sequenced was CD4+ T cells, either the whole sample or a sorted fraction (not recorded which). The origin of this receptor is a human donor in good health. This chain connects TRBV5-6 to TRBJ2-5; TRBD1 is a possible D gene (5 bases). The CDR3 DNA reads TGTGCCAGCAGGTCAGATAGGGGCTACCAAGAGACCCAGTACTTC. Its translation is CASRSDRGYQETQYF.